This T cell receptor beta chain was recovered during a study of a mutant IDH1 vaccine in newly diagnosed glioma. Study details: Commencement of vaccination occurred 4-6 weeks following radiotherapy alone, or concurrently with temozolomide cycles. Earlier treatment was radiotherapy, temozolomide, or both, with most getting both.

Sequencing used immunoSEQ multiplex PCR; TCRdb keeps in-frame clones, though not all of them. The sample has roughly 43,000 clones; about 88% are singletons. Losses at the gene ends were 4 bases for V and 6 bases for J; bases not matched to a gene: 7. Germline V lookup: CDR1 SGHVS, CDR2 FQNEAQ. The CDR3 sequence is 15 residues long. Time point defined: week 23, last vaccination. A single vaccine dose contained 300 ug of mutant IDH1 20-mer peptide, and topical imiquimod was used with it. A single count supports this clone. The antigen is undetermined. This chain uses TRBV7-8 with TRBJ1-2; 11 bases agree with TRBD1. This TCR came from a woman aged 18-29 years with glioma. Some clones in this sample may be carry-over from other donors' samples. This specimen consisted of PBMCs, obtained from a glioma patient whose treatment included an IDH1 peptide vaccine. The chain's CDR3 is CASSSGQGAIDGYTF. The CDR3 nucleotides read TGTGCCAGCAGCTCCGGACAGGGGGCAATTGATGGCTACACCTTC.